This T cell receptor (beta chain) is drawn from a study of glioma-infiltrating T cells after dendritic cell vaccination. Study details: Between the early 2000s and the early 2010s, patients got autologous tumor lysate-pulsed dendritic cell vaccines.

In its sample, this clone was seen once. Some clones are missing from TCRdb's copy, which holds only in-frame ones; the method was immunoSEQ multiplex PCR. The table shows roughly 80,000 clones, with around 87% occurring only once. CDR1 SNHLY and CDR2 FYNNEI come from the germline V gene. The CDR3 is 14 amino acids. Trimming removed 4 bases at V and 7 bases at J, with 11 bases between. As to time point: after dendritic cell vaccination, including at tumor progression/relapse. Fresh-frozen tumor tissue and more than two years of survival data were available for all. This rearrangement joins TRBV2 to TRBJ1-6; D call uncertain. The source was blood, collected after dendritic cell vaccination. The receptor was isolated from a human donor with glioblastoma. CDR3 bases: TGTGCCAGCAGTGCGGGAATCGTCAATTCACCCCTCCACTTT. It encodes CASSAGIVNSPLHF.